This is a list of T cell receptor beta chains from one sample in a study of cytomegalovirus exposure and HLA in healthy donors. Using immunoSEQ multiplex PCR, the repertoire was profiled, and TCRdb retains in-frame clones only, with some absent. The top ten hold roughly 3% of the sample, which has 120,000 or so clones, approximately 75% seen once. Sequenced material: PBMCs. These receptors all come from a woman between 50 and 59 years old in good health and CMV-seronegative. The conserved cysteine and the conserved F or W are not part of the CDR3 here. For some rows the clone size is stated as once, few or many, or as a class when expanded; others skip it.

TRBJ2-1,.,TRBV30,AWRYSYNEQF
TRBJ1-1,.,TRBV27,ASKRTPNTEAF
TRBJ2-5,.,TRBV5-1,ASSLGGLAGPARETQY
TRBJ1-1,.,TRBV27,ASSLKGLGTEAF
TRBJ2-7,.,TRBV9,ASSVADSPVYEQY
TRBJ1-2,few,TRBV10-3,AISESNEGGYT
TRBJ1-1,.,TRBV30,AFHMGGGNTEAF
TRBJ2-3,once,TRBV7-2,ASSPWTGEATQY
TRBJ2-1,.,TRBV5-5,ASSLVAAAWEQF
TRBJ2-5,.,TRBV19,ASSMETSGLRAQY
TRBJ2-7,.,TRBV7-9,ASSLQGVYEQY
TRBJ2-3,.,TRBV11-3,ASSLNGLADTQY
TRBJ2-7,.,TRBV9,ASSVGTGSSYEQY
TRBJ1-3,.,TRBV2,ASRPGTGDEGNTIY
TRBJ2-7,.,TRBV7-2,ASSLSKNSYEQY
TRBJ1-4,.,TRBV9,ASSGRQSGKKLF
TRBJ2-1,.,TRBV11-2,ASSLVLSEQF
TRBJ2-5,.,TRBV11-2,ASSPGSWREETQY
TRBJ2-1,.,TRBV29-1,SGTGTGSNEQF
TRBJ1-1,.,TRBV18,ASSPPLNTEAF
TRBJ2-7,.,TRBV7-2,ASSLAGTSGNYEQY
TRBJ2-1,.,TRBV19,ASSRGTGNEQF
TRBJ2-1,.,TRBV4-3,ASSQGAGVVKNIQF
TRBJ2-1,.,TRBV10-3,AISATGANEQF
TRBJ2-5,few,TRBV7-8,ASRHRGREETQY
TRBJ1-1,.,TRBV7-6,ASSLAGGNTEAF
TRBJ2-1,.,TRBV4-3,ASSQVMTSEDNEQF
TRBJ2-1,.,TRBV7-2,ASSFGTGGLEQF
TRBJ2-5,.,TRBV27,ASQLLAGGSGVETQY
TRBJ2-3,.,TRBV2,ASNPIGTDTQY
TRBJ2-2,.,TRBV5-1,ASSFNTGGQVTGELF
TRBJ2-5,.,TRBV29-1,SGQLMEGETQY
TRBJ2-5,.,TRBV5-5,ASSAGGNQETQY
TRBJ1-1,.,TRBV4-1,ASSRTGEEAF
TRBJ2-1,.,TRBV7-3,ASSASGNNNEQF
TRBJ1-1,.,TRBV7-3,ASSLSGDGTEAF
TRBJ2-2,.,TRBV7-3,ASSTWTGSGELF
TRBJ2-3,few,TRBV28,ASSWADTDTQY
TRBJ1-1,few,TRBV2,ASTSMNTEAF
TRBJ2-1,.,TRBV29-1,SVEEYGEEQF